These 19 T cell receptor beta chains came from one sample sequenced in a study of response to subunit inactivated influenza vaccine. Each CDR3 protein gets one entry after TCRdb re-called the RT-PCR reads with MiXCR. The table shows under 200,000 distinct CDR3 sequences, with roughly 12% occurring only once. This sample also belongs to another study, concerning T cells expressing NK-cell markers. That paper notes: The authors made TCR beta cDNA libraries by 5'RACE template switching. This switching added a universal primer site and UMIs.

This specimen consisted of CD8+ T cells sorted from PBMCs, obtained 11 to 12 days after vaccination. The source of these receptors is a man between 50 and 59 years old who received an inactivated influenza vaccine.

This clonotype has just a few counts. The chain employs TRBV11-3 and TRBJ2-1, with D unresolved. CDR3 length: 12 amino acids. CDR1 and CDR2 (germline): SGHNT, YENEEA. Trimming took off 1 base at V and 8 bases at J, with 6 bases between the two ends. DNA of the CDR3: TGTGCCAGCAGCTTAGGGTTCGATGAGCAGTTCTTC. Translating gives CASSLGFDEQFF.

In this sample, this clonotype turned up a few times. The J gene is TRBJ1-6, the V gene TRBV12-3 or TRBV12-4, with D possibly TRBD1 on 6 matching bases. Between the trimmed V and J ends, which lost 4 bases and 11 bases, there was a span of 15 bases. The CDR3 is made up of 14 amino acids. CDR3 residues: CASSSGAPQTPLHF. In DNA, the CDR3 is TGTGCCAGCAGTTCGGGGGCCCCACAGACACCCCTCCACTTT.

This clonotype was seen only a few times. J is TRBJ2-2 and V is TRBV25-1, with 8 nucleotides matching TRBD2. The CDR3 has 16 amino acids. Germline V CDR1 and CDR2: MGHDK, SYGVNS. Trimming removed 0 bases from V and 4 bases from J; junction bases left unmatched: 4. CDR3 in amino acids: CASSEYGLASTGELFF. Written as DNA, the CDR3 is TGTGCCAGCAGTGAATACGGACTAGCATCCACCGGGGAGCTGTTTTTT.

The table lists this clonotype with many counts. The chain is built from TRBV7-3 and TRBJ2-3, with unresolved D. The CDR3 is made up of 12 amino acids. The V end was cut by 4 bases, the J end by 6 bases, with 8 bases between. CDR1 and CDR2 (germline): SGHTA, FQGTGA. DNA for the CDR3: TGTGCCAGCAGCTCAGAGGCCGATACGCAGTATTTT. Amino acids: CASSSEADTQYF.

The chain employs TRBV11-2 and TRBJ1-4, with D hard to call. Trimming took 4 bases from V and 5 from J, leaving 8 bases between them. This CDR3 is built from 13 residues. Germline CDR1 is SGHAT and CDR2 is FQNNGV. CDR3 sequence: CASSSLRNEKLFF. In nucleotides, the CDR3 is TGTGCCAGCAGCTCACTTCGGAATGAAAAACTGTTTTTT.

This clonotype was found a few times. The genes are TRBV7-8 and TRBJ1-2; D not resolved. The CDR3 is 16 residues long. The germline CDR1 and CDR2 sequences are SGHVS and FQNEAQ. The V end was cut by 1 base, the J end by 0 bases, with 12 bases between. The CDR3 reads CASSLVGVGTNYGYTF. The DNA of the CDR3 is TGTGCCAGCAGCTTAGTTGGAGTGGGTACTAACTATGGCTACACCTTC. Full variable domain (rest looked up from reference TRBV7-8 and TRBJ1-2): GAGVSQSPRYKVAKRGQDVALRCDPISGHVSLFWYQQALGQGPEFLTYFQNEAQLDKSGLPSDRFFAERPEGSVSTLKIQRTQQEDSAVYLCASSLVGVGTNYGYTFGSGTRLTVV.

This clonotype was counted only a few times. V and J are TRBV3-1 and TRBJ2-1; TRBD2 aligns across 8 bases. Germline-derived CDR1 and CDR2 are LGHDT and YNNKEL (reference sequence). The V segment lost 4 bases and the J segment 8 bases; nucleotides outside the gene matches: 13. The CDR3 runs 16 residues. The DNA for the CDR3 is TGTGCCAGCAGCCCCGGTTATAGCGGGAAAAGGTATGAGCAGTTCTTC. Amino acid sequence: CASSPGYSGKRYEQFF.

This clonotype was detected ten times or more. The chain uses TRBV29-1 and TRBJ2-1, with no clear D. Trimming removed 1 base from V and 10 bases from J, with 8 bases in between. The length of the CDR3 is 11 residues. Per germline, CDR1 SQVTM and CDR2 ANQGSEA. Here the CDR3 reads CSVEAWQEQFF. The CDR3 nucleotides are TGCAGCGTTGAAGCCTGGCAGGAGCAGTTCTTC.

This clonotype occurred a few times. The V gene is TRBV6-5, the J gene TRBJ2-3, with 10 bases lining up with TRBD1. The germline gives CDR1 MNHEY, CDR2 SVGAGI. CDR3 length equals 15 residues. J lost 3 bases, V lost 4 bases, and 4 bases had no gene match. CDR3 bases: TGTGCCAGCAGTTCCGGGACAGGGGTGACAGATACGCAGTATTTT. Amino acids: CASSSGTGVTDTQYF.

This clonotype was seen more than once but under ten times. This clone may be a read error of a much larger clone one base away. Without the conserved terminal phenylalanine or tryptophan, this CDR3 likely stems from a read error. V and J are TRBV7-2 and TRBJ2-1, with D perhaps TRBD1 (6 bases). Trimming took off 2 bases at V and 10 bases at J, with 12 bases between the two ends. Germline V lookup: CDR1 SGHTA, CDR2 FQGNSA. The CDR3 contains 13 residues. In DNA form, the CDR3 reads TGTGCCAGCAGCTTAATGGGGGCAGGAGAGCAGTTCCTC. It yields the protein CASSLMGAGEQFL.

A remark on this clonotype: A much larger clone differs by one base, so this may be a read error. CDR3 coding DNA: TGCGCCAGCAGCCAAAAGGCAGGGGGTCCGGGGGAGACCCAGAACTTC. Amino acid sequence: CASSQKAGGPGETQNF. J is TRBJ2-5 and V is TRBV4-1, with D tentatively TRBD1 (7 bases). In germline, CDR1 is MGHRA, CDR2 YSYEKL. The CDR3 length is 16 residues.

The chain carries TRBV27 and TRBJ2-1, with TRBD2 matching 7 bases. The CDR3 extends over 14 amino acids. V shed 5 bases, J shed 5 bases, and the junction held 6 bases outside the gene matches. Germline values: CDR1 MNHEY, CDR2 SMNVEV (reference sequence). The DNA for the CDR3 is TGTGCCAGCAGTCTCCTAGCGGACCACAATGAGCAGTTCTTC. This translates into CASSLLADHNEQFF.

In this sample, this clonotype turned up a few times. This chain joins TRBV9 and TRBJ2-1; the D call may be TRBD1 or TRBD2 (5 bases each). The germline V gene encodes CDR1 SGDLS and CDR2 YYNGEE. V lost 0 bases to trimming and J lost 1 base, with 8 bases between them. This CDR3 is built from 15 residues. The CDR3 spells CASSVVGTSYNEQFF. CDR3 sequence (DNA): TGTGCCAGCAGCGTAGTCGGGACGTCCTACAATGAGCAGTTCTTC.

The rearrangement links TRBV6-1 to TRBJ2-1; D is uncertain. This CDR3 comprises 17 residues. Trimming cost V 2 bases and J 8 bases, with 22 bases left between them. Germline CDR1 reads MNHNS; CDR2 reads SASEGT. CDR3 in DNA: TGTGCCAGCAGTGAATCGGGCTACCTCACGACGGTCGATGAGCAGTTCTTC. Translation: CASSESGYLTTVDEQFF.

The CDR3 DNA sequence: TGTGCCACCAGCAGAGGGGGGGAGCATTCACCCCTCCACTTT. Translated, it gives CATSRGGEHSPLHF. The chain has TRBV15 and TRBJ1-6, with D perhaps TRBD1 (5 bases). The germline gives CDR1 LNHNV, CDR2 YYDKDF (reference sequence). This CDR3 spans 14 amino acids. V dropped 1 base and J dropped 8 bases, with 9 bases sitting between them.

The table lists this clonotype with a few counts. This chain links TRBV25-1 with TRBJ2-3; the D is unclear. This CDR3 spans 14 amino acids. Germline V CDR1 and CDR2: MGHDK, SYGVNS. Trimming stripped 1 base from V and 9 bases from J, with 14 bases between. CDR3 sequence (DNA): TGTGCCAGCAGTGAATCACCAGGCCCGCTGACGCAGTATTTT. It yields the protein CASSESPGPLTQYF.

At least ten counts were recorded for this clonotype. This chain links TRBV12-3 or TRBV12-4 with TRBJ2-2, with D uncertain. The V gene lost 3 bases and the J gene lost 5 bases, with 10 bases spanning the gap. The CDR3 totals 14 residues. CDR3 bases: TGTGCCAGCAGTTTTGTGGAGCAAACCGGGGAGCTGTTTTTT. It translates to CASSFVEQTGELFF.

This clonotype showed up many times. The chain is built from TRBV20-1 and TRBJ2-1, with D possibly being TRBD2 (6 bases). The CDR3 loop spans 15 amino acids. From germline, CDR1 is DFQATT and CDR2 SNEGSKA (reference sequence). V was cut by 5 bases and J by 10 bases, with 24 bases left in between. Here the CDR3 reads CSALATALGTLEQFF. DNA for the CDR3: TGCAGTGCTCTAGCGACAGCTTTGGGTACTTTAGAGCAGTTCTTC.

The table lists this clonotype with a few counts. The chain carries TRBV27 and TRBJ2-3; 11 positions match TRBD2. The ends lost 4 bases at V and 2 bases at J; junction bases unmatched: 8. There are 17 residues in the CDR3. In germline, CDR1 is MNHEY, CDR2 SMNVEV (reference sequence). The CDR3 loop is CASSYTRLAGITDTQYF. DNA for the CDR3: TGTGCCAGCAGTTATACCCGACTAGCGGGGATCACAGATACGCAGTATTTT.